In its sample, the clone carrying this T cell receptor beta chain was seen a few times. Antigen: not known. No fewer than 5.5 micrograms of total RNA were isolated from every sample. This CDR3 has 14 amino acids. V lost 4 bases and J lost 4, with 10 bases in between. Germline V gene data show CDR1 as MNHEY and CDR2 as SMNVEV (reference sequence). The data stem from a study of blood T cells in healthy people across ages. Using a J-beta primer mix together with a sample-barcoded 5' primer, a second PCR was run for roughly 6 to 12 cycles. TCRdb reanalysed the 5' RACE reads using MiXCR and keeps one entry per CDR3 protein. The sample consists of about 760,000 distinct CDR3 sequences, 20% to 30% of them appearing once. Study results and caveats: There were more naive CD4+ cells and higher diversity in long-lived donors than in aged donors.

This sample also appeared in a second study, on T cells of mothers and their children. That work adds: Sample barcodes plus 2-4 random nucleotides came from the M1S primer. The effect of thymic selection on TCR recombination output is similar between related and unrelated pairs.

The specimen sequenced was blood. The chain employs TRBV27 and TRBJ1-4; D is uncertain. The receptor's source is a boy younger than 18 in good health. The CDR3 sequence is CASSSGPVNEKLFF. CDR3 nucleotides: TGTGCCAGCAGTTCCGGGCCGGTTAATGAAAAACTGTTTTTT.